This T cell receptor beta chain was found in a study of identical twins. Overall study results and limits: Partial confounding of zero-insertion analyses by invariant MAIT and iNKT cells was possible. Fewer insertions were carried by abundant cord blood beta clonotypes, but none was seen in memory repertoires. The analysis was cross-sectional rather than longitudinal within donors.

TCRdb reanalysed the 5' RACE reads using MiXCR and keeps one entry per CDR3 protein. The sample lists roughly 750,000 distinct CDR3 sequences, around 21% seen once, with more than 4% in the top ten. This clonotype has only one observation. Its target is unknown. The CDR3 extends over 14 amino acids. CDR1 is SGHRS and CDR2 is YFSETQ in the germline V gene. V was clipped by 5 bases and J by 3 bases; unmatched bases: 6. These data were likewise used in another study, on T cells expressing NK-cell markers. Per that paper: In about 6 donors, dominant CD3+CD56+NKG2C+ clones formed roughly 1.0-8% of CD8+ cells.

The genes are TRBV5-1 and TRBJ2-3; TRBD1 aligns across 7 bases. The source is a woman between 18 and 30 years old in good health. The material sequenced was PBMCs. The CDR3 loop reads CASRGQTSTDTQYF. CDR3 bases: TGCGCCAGCAGGGGACAGACGTCAACAGATACGCAGTATTTT.